This T cell receptor beta chain was profiled in a study of blood T cells in healthy people across ages. Turning to this clonotype: Its specificity is unknown.

Study observations and caveats: TCR beta diversity, measured per million T cells, fell in a roughly linear way with age. Strong correlation was found linking TCR beta diversity to naive T cell percentage.

Germline V lookup: CDR1 SGDLS, CDR2 YYNGEE. Trimming took off 0 bases at V and 0 bases at J, with 9 bases between the two ends. This CDR3 is built from 16 residues. A second PCR of roughly 7 to 11 cycles used a sample-barcoded 5' primer and a J-beta primer mix. Tags on each cDNA molecule came from a template-switch adaptor with 12 random nucleotides. Via MiXCR, TCRdb re-called the 5' RACE reads, giving one row per CDR3 protein. The sample has around 1,700,000 distinct CDR3 sequences; approximately 30% are singletons. The chain recombines TRBV9 with TRBJ1-4; D ambiguous. The TCR comes from a woman aged 25 to 39 in good health. The sequenced sample was blood. In DNA form, the CDR3 reads TGTGCCAGCAGCGTAGCGGCAATTACAACTAATGAAAAACTGTTTTTT. Translated: CASSVAAITTNEKLFF.